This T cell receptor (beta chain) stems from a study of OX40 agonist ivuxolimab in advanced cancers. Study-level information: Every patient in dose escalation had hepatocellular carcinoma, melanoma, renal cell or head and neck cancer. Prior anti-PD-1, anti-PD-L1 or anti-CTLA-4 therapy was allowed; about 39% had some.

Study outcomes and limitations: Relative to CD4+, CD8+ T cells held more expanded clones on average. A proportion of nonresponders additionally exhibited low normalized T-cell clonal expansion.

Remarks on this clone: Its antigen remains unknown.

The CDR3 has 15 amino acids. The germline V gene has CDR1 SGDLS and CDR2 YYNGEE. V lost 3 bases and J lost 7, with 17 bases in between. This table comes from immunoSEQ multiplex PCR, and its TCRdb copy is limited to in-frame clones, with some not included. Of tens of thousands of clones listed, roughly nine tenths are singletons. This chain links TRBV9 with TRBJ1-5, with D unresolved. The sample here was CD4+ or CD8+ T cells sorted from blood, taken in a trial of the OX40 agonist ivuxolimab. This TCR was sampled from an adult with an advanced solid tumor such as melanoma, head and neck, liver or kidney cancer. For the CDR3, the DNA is TGTGCCAGCAGCGATGGTGGAGGAGTAAAGCAGCCCCAGCATTTT. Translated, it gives CASSDGGGVKQPQHF.